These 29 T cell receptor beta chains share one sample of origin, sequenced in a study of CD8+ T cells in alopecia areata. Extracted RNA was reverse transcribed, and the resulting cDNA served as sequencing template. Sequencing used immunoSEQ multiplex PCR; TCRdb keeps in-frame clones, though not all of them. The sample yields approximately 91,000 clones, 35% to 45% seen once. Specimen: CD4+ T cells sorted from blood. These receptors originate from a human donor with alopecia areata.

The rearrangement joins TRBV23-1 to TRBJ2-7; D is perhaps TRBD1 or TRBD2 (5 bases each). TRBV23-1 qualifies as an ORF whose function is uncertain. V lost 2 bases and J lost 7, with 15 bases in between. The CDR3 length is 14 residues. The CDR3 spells CASSQTVVWGEQYF. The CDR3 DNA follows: TGCGCCAGCAGTCAAACCGTTGTTTGGGGGGAGCAGTACTTC.

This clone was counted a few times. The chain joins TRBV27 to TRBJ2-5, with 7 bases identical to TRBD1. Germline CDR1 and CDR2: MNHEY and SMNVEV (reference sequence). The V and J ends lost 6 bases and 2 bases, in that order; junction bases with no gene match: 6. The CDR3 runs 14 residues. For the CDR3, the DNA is TGTGCCAGCAGGCCACAGGGGTCACAAGAGACCCAGTACTTC. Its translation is CASRPQGSQETQYF.

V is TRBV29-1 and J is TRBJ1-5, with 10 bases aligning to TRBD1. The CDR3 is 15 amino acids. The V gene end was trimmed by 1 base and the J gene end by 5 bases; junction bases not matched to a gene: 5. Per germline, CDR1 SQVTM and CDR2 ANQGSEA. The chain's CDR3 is CSVEVGGTGDQPQHF. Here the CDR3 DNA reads TGCAGCGTTGAAGTGGGCGGGACAGGGGATCAGCCCCAGCATTTT.

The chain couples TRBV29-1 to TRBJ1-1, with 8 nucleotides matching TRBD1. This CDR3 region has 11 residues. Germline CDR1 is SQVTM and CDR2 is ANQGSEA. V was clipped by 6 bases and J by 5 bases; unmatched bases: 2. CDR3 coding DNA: TGCAGCGTCGACAGGGGAACTGAAGCTTTCTTT. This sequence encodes CSVDRGTEAFF. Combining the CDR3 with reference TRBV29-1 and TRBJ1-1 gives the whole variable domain SAVISQKPSRDICQRGTSLTIQCQVDSQVTMMFWYRQQPGQSLTLIATANQGSEATYESGFVIDKFPISRPNLTFSTLTVSNMSPEDSSIYLCSVDRGTEAFFGQGTRLTVV.

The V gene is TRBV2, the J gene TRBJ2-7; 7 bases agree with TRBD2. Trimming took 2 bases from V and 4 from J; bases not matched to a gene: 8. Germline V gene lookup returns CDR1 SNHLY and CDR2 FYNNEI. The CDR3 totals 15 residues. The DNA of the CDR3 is TGTGCCAGCAGTGAAAATTCTCCGGGGGGATACGAGCAGTACTTC. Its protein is CASSENSPGGYEQYF.

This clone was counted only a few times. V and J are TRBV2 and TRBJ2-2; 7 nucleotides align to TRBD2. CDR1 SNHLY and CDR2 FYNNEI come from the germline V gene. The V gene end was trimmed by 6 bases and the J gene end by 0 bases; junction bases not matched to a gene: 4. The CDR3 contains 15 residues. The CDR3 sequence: CASRGGTANTGELFF. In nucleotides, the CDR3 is TGTGCCAGCAGGGGGGGGACGGCGAACACCGGGGAGCTGTTTTTT.

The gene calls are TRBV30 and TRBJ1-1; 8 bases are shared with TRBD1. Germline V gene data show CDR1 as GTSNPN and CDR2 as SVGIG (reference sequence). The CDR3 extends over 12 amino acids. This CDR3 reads CASKQGENEAFF. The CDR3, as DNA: TGTGCTTCAAAACAGGGGGAAAATGAAGCTTTCTTT.

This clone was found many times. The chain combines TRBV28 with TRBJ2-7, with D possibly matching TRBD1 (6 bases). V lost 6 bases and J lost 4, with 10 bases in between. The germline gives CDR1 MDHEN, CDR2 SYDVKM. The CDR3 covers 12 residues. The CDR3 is CASRQGQYEQYF. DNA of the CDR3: TGTGCCAGCAGACAAGGACAGTACGAGCAGTACTTC.

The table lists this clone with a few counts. The CDR3 loop reads CSVVGSSYEQYF. DNA of the CDR3: TGCAGCGTTGTGGGTAGCTCCTACGAGCAGTACTTC. V gene TRBV29-1 combines with J gene TRBJ2-7; no firm D call. The germline gives CDR1 SQVTM, CDR2 ANQGSEA. This CDR3 region has 12 residues. Trimming removed 4 bases at V and 0 bases at J, with 7 bases between.

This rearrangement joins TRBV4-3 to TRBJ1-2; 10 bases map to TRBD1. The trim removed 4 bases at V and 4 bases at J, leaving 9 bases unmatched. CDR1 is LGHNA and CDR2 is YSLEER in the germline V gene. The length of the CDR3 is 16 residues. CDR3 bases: TGCGCCAGCAGCCGGGATCCGGGACAGGGGACCTATGGCTACACCTTC. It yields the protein CASSRDPGQGTYGYTF.

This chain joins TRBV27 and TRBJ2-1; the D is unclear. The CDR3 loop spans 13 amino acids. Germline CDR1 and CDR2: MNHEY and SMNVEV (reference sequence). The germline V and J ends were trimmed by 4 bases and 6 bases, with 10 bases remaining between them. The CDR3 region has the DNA TGTGCCAGCAGTTCCACAGCGCGCAATGAGCAGTTCTTC. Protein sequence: CASSSTARNEQFF.

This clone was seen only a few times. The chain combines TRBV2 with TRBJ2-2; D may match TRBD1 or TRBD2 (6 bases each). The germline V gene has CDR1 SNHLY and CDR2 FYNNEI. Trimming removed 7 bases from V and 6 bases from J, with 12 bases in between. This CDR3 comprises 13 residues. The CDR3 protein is CASNFGGSGELFF. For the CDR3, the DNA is TGTGCCAGCAATTTCGGGGGCTCCGGGGAGCTGTTTTTT. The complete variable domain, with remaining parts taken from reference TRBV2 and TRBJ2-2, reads EPEVTQTPSHQVTQMGQEVILRCVPISNHLYFYWYRQILGQKVEFLVSFYNNEISEKSEIFDDQFSVERPDGSNFTLKIRSTKLEDSAMYFCASNFGGSGELFFGEGSRLTVL.

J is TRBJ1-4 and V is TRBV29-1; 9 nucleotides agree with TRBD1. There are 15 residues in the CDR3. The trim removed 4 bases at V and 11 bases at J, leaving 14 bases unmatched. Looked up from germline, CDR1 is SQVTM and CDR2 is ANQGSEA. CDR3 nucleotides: TGCAGCGTTGGAACCGGGACAGGGACAAGAGTCAAACTGTTTTTT. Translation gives CSVGTGTGTRVKLFF.

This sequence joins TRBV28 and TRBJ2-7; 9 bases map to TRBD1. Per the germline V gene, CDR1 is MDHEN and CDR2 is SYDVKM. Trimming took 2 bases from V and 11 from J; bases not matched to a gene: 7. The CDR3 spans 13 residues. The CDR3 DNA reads TGTGCCAGCAGTTTAAGTCGGGACAGGGACAAGTACTTC. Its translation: CASSLSRDRDKYF.

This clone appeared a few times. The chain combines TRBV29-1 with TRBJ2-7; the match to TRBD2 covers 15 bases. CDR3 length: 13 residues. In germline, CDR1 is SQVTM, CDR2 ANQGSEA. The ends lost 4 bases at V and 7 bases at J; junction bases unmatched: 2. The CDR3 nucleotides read TGCAGCGTTGGGGGACTAGCGGGAGGTGAGCAGTACTTC. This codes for CSVGGLAGGEQYF.

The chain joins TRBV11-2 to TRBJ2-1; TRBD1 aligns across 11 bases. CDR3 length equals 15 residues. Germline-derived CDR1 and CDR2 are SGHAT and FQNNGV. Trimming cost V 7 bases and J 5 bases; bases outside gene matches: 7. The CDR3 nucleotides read TGTGCCAGCACCGGACAGGGGGCTTCGAACAATGAGCAGTTCTTC. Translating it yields CASTGQGASNNEQFF.

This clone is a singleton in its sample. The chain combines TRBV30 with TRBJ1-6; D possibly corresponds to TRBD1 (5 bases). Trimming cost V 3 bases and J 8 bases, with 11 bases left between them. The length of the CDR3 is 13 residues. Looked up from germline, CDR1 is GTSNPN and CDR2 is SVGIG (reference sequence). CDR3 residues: CAWSPTGDSPLHF. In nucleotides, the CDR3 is TGTGCCTGGAGCCCGACGGGGGATTCACCCCTCCACTTT.

Here the CDR3 DNA reads TGCAGCGTTGATGACGGGAGGAGGGCTGGCACAGATACGCAGTATTTT. This translates into CSVDDGRRAGTDTQYF. The chain couples TRBV29-1 to TRBJ2-3; 7 bases line up with TRBD2. Germline-derived CDR1 and CDR2 are SQVTM and ANQGSEA. The trim removed 3 bases at V and 1 base at J, leaving 10 bases unmatched. This CDR3 is 16 amino acids long.

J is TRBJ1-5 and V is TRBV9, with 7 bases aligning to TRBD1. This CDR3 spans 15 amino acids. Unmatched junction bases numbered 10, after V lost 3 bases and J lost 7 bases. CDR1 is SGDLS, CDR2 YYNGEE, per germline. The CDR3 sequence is CASSEGEGARQPQHF. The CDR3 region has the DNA TGTGCCAGCAGCGAGGGGGAGGGGGCCAGGCAGCCCCAGCATTTT.

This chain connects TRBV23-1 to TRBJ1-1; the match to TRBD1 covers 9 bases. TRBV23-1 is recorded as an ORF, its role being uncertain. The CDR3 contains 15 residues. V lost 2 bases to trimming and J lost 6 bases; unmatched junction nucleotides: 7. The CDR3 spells CASSQPRDRDSEAFF. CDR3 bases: TGCGCCAGCAGTCAACCGAGGGACAGGGACTCTGAAGCTTTCTTT.

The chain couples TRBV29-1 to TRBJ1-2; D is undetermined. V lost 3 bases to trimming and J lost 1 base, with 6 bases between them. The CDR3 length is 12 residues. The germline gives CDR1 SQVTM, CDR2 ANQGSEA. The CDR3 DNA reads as TGCAGCGTTGATCTGGGTAACTATGGCTACACCTTC. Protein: CSVDLGNYGYTF.

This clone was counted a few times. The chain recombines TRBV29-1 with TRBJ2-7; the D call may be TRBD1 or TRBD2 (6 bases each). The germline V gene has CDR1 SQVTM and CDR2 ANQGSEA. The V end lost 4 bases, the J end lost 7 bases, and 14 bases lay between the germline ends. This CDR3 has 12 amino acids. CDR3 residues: CSVGSRGREQYF. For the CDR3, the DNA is TGCAGCGTTGGATCGAGGGGGAGGGAGCAGTACTTC.

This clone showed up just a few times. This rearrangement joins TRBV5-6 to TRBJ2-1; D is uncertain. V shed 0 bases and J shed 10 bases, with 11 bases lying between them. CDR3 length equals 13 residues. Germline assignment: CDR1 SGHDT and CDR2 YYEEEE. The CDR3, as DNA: TGTGCCAGCAGCTTGGGGTCCAGACGGGAGCAGTTCTTC. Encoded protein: CASSLGSRREQFF.

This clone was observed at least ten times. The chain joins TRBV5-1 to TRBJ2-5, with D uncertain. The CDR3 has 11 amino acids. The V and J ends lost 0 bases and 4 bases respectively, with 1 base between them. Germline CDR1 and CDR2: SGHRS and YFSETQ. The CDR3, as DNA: TGCGCCAGCAGCTTGGCAGAGACCCAGTACTTC. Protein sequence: CASSLAETQYF.

Here the CDR3 reads CASSLGSGTIETQYF. As DNA, the CDR3 is TGTGCCAGCAGCTTAGGTAGCGGTACTATCGAGACCCAGTACTTC. V is TRBV11-3 and J is TRBJ2-5, with D perhaps matching TRBD2 (6 bases). V shed 1 base and J shed 5 bases, with 14 bases lying between them. CDR1 is SGHNT, CDR2 YENEEA, per germline. CDR3 length: 15 residues.

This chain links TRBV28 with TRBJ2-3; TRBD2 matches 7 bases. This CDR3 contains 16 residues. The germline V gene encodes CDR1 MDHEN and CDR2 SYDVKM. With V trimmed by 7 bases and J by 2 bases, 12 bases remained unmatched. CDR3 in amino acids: CASNGYAGENTDTQYF. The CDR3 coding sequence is TGTGCCAGCAACGGTTACGCGGGGGAGAACACAGATACGCAGTATTTT. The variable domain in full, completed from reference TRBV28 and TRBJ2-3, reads DVKVTQSSRYLVKRTGEKVFLECVQDMDHENMFWYRQDPGLGLRLIYFSYDVKMKEKGDIPEGYSVSREKKERFSLILESASTNQTSMYLCASNGYAGENTDTQYFGPGTRLTVL.

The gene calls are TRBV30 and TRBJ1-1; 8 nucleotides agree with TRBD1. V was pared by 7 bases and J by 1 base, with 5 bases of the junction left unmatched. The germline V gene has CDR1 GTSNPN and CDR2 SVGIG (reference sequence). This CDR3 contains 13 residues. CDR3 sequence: CASQTGENTEAFF. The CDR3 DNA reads TGTGCCTCTCAGACAGGGGAGAACACTGAAGCTTTCTTT. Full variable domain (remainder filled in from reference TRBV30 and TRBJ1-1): SQTIHQWPATLVQPVGSPLSLECTVEGTSNPNLYWYRQAAGRGLQLLFYSVGIGQISSEVPQNLSASRPQDRQFILSSKKLLLSDSGFYLCASQTGENTEAFFGQGTRLTVV.

The CDR3 DNA follows: TGTGCCTGCTGGGGGGCCAACGTCCTGACTTTC. Protein: CACWGANVLTF. This chain connects TRBV30 to TRBJ2-6; no reliable D call. From germline, CDR1 is GTSNPN and CDR2 SVGIG (reference sequence). This CDR3 is built from 11 residues. V lost 6 bases and J lost 4, with 4 bases in between.

CDR3 amino acids: CASSRRSGGAEGGELFF. CDR3 bases: TGCGCCAGCAGCCGGAGGAGCGGGGGGGCTGAGGGCGGGGAGCTGTTTTTT. The chain has TRBV4-1 and TRBJ2-2; 10 nucleotides match TRBD2. The V gene's germline CDR1 is MGHRA and CDR2 YSYEKL. V lost 4 bases and J lost 7; bases outside the gene matches: 12. The CDR3 runs 17 residues.